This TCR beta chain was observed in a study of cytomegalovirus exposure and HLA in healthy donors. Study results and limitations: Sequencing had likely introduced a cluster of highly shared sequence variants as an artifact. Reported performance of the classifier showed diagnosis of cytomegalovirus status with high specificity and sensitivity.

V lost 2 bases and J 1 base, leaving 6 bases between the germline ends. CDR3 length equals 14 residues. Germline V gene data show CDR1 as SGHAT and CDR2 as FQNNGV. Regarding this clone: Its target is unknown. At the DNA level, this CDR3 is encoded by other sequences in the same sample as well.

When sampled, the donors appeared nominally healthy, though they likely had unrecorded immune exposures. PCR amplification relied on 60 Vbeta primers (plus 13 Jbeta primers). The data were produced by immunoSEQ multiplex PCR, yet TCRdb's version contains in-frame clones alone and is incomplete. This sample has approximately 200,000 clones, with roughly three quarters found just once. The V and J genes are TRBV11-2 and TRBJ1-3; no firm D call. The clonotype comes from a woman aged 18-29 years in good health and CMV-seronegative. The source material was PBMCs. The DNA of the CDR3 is TGTGCCAGCAGCTTACTCCCTTCTGGAAACACCATATATTTT. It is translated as CASSLLPSGNTIYF.